This T cell receptor (beta chain) came from a study of PD-1 blockade in classical Hodgkin lymphoma. The protocol was immunoSEQ multiplex PCR, while the TCRdb copy is restricted to in-frame clones and leaves out a portion. The sample holds over 3,500 clones, around 69% seen once. This clone came up once. Its antigen remains unidentified. The germline V gene encodes CDR1 LNHDA and CDR2 SQIVND (reference sequence). V lost 10 bases, J lost 9 bases, and 16 bases lay in between. This CDR3 spans 11 amino acids. Study-level findings and limits: Possible causes of repertoire differences, disease activity or prior therapy, remain undefined.

Relapse after autologous stem cell transplantation occurred in every patient, and brentuximab vedotin exposure varied. The sample here was peripheral blood mononuclear cells (PBMCs), taken before the second cycle of nivolumab. The TCR sequence derives from a human donor with classical Hodgkin lymphoma. This chain links TRBV19 with TRBJ2-7; D not certain. CDR3 loop: CATGNSGSQYF. The CDR3 DNA sequence: TGTGCCACAGGAAACTCCGGCTCGCAGTACTTC.